Below, 2 T cell receptor beta chains from the same sample are listed, as sequenced in a study of regulatory T cells in long-lasting Graves disease. Construction of TCR beta libraries relied on iRepertoire HTBI primers and on Arm-PCR targeting CDR3 regions. TCRdb re-derived calls from the multiplex PCR reads in MiXCR, one entry per CDR3 protein. The sample carries around 500,000 distinct CDR3 sequences, about 16% recorded once. Stated time point: newly diagnosed GD, antithyroid drugs for less than 3 months. Following extraction of RNA from PBMCs, that RNA was used to make the TCR library. This sample was also put to use in a study of T cells in Graves' hyperthyroidism and ophthalmopathy.

Material: peripheral blood mononuclear cells (PBMCs), obtained at new diagnosis, from a patient treated with antithyroid drugs. These receptors all come from a middle-aged woman with Graves disease.

This clonotype was counted only a few times. This CDR3 reads CASSSSRVYGYTF. The CDR3 coding sequence is TGCGCCAGCAGCTCGAGCCGGGTCTATGGCTACACCTTC. V usage is TRBV5-1 and J usage is TRBJ1-2; D gene ambiguous. The CDR3 is made up of 13 amino acids. Germline CDR1 SGHRS, CDR2 YFSETQ. The germline V and J ends were trimmed by 3 bases and 4 bases, with 10 bases remaining between them.

This clonotype was recorded many times. This rearrangement joins TRBV11-2 to TRBJ1-2, with D perhaps TRBD1 (5 bases). The CDR3 length is 15 residues. Trimming removed 1 base at V and 4 bases at J, with 13 bases between. The germline gives CDR1 SGHAT, CDR2 FQNNGV. The CDR3 loop is CASSLARAGGYGYTF. CDR3 in DNA: TGTGCCAGCAGCTTAGCCAGGGCGGGCGGCTATGGCTACACCTTC.